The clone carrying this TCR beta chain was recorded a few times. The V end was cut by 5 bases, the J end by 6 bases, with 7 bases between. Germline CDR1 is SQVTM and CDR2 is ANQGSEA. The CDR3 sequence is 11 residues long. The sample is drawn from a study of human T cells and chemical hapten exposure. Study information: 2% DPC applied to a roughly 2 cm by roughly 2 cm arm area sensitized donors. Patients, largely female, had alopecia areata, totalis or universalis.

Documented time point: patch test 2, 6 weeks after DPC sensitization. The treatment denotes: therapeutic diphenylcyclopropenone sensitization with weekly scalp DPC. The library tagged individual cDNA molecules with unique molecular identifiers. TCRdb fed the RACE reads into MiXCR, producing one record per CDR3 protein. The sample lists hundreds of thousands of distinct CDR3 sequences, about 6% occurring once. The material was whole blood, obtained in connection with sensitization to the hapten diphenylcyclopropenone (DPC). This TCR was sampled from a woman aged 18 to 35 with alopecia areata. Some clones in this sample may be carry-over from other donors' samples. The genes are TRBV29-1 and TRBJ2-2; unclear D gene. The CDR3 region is CSVMVSGELFF. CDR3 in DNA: TGCAGCGTTATGGTCTCCGGGGAGCTGTTTTTT.